This T cell receptor (beta chain) came from a study of T cells after posttransplantation cyclophosphamide. The study, taken as a whole, reports: TRB clonality was highly associated with recipient CMV seropositivity and reactivation. Tissue-infiltrating T cells from skin or gut overlapped little with blood T cells. Donor CD8+ memory clones often dominated recipient blood repertoires at later times.

The assay was immunoSEQ multiplex PCR, and TCRdb's table has in-frame clones only and misses some. Of tens of thousands of clones in the sample, roughly nine tenths were seen once. Remarks on this clone: Antigen unknown.

The source is a woman aged 45-65 years in good health and a related stem cell transplant donor. The sample comprised PBMCs.

The CDR3 DNA reads as TGTGCCAGCTCACCACGGGTCGAGGGTGGGGGCGTAGCTTTCTTT. It specifies CASSPRVEGGGVAFF. The chain combines TRBV18 with TRBJ1-1, with TRBD1 as a possible D gene (6 bases). Per germline, CDR1 KGHSH and CDR2 LQKENI. The CDR3 runs to 15 residues. V was cut by 1 base and J by 10 bases, with 19 bases left in between.